This T cell receptor (beta chain) appears in the sequencing data of a study of metastatic and nonmetastatic thyroid tumors. Study information: Thyroid patients, malignant and benign, had repertoires compared across blood and tumor or nodule tissue.

With regard to this clone: Its antigen is not identified.

As originally analysed: Across clinicopathological groups, CDR3 differences served as the basis for building a distant-metastasis classifier for papillary thyroid cancer. TCRdb re-analyzed the PCR reads using MiXCR. TCRdb, not the original authors, processed these V and J calls. The sample includes roughly 44,000 clones, roughly 24% of them seen just once. There were no patients who had received any treatment before thyroid surgery. Study-wide points: It was reportedly found that TCR beta diversity was significantly higher in malignant thyroid tumors than in benign nodules, a difference seen in both blood and tumor samples.

The V gene's germline CDR1 is SGHNT and CDR2 YENEEA. Trimming left V 3 bases short and J 5 bases short, with 4 bases between. This CDR3 is 11 amino acids long. The specimen was tumor tissue. V gene TRBV11-3 combines with J gene TRBJ2-5, with no clear D. The sequence came from a female donor with papillary thyroid cancer or a benign thyroid nodule (not recorded which). Some clones in this sample may be carry-over from other donors' samples. The CDR3 DNA reads as TGTGCCAGCAGCTTTCGGGAGACCCAGTACTTC. Protein: CASSFRETQYF.